The 2 T cell receptor beta chains listed next were all sequenced from one sample in a study of OX40 agonist ivuxolimab in advanced cancers. Generated by immunoSEQ multiplex PCR, the TCRdb table keeps only in-frame clones and is missing some. The sample yields more than 55,000 clones, about four fifths seen once. The source material was CD4+ or CD8+ T cells sorted from blood, sampled in a trial of the OX40 agonist ivuxolimab. The receptors were gathered from an adult with an advanced solid tumor such as melanoma, head and neck, liver or kidney cancer.

The chain recombines TRBV2 with TRBJ2-4; 8 nucleotides line up with TRBD2. In germline, CDR1 is SNHLY, CDR2 FYNNEI. Germline trimming cut 6 bases from V and 8 bases from J; bases unmatched to any gene: 6. This CDR3 region has 13 residues. The CDR3 DNA reads as TGTGCCAGCAGGAACGGGGGGGAGGACATTCAGTACTTC. Translating it yields CASRNGGEDIQYF.

V and J are TRBV6-6 and TRBJ2-7; D perhaps matches TRBD1 (6 bases). The V gene lost 10 bases and the J gene lost 1 base, with 11 bases spanning the gap. Germline V gene lookup returns CDR1 MNHNY and CDR2 SVGAGI (reference sequence). This CDR3 is 12 amino acids long. CDR3 region: CATMDRSYEQYF. CDR3 coding DNA: TGTGCCACCATGGACAGATCCTACGAGCAGTACTTC.